This is a list of T cell receptor beta chains from one sample in a study of CD4 T cell repertoires in COVID-19. Clones were sequenced by immunoSEQ multiplex PCR, and TCRdb holds only the in-frame ones, with some missing. The sample yields about 75,000 clones, around four fifths seen once. The sample consisted of CD4+ T cells from peripheral blood, taken after recovery from COVID-19. The receptors here all came from a human donor who had COVID-19. Both conserved end residues are part of each CDR3. The D gene is left open where the match is weak.

V gene,CDR3 length,J gene,D gene,CDR3 protein,CDR3 DNA
TRBV9,14,TRBJ2-2,.,CASSVVPLNGELFF,TGTGCCAGCAGCGTGGTCCCTTTAAACGGGGAGCTGTTTTTT
TRBV5-6,15,TRBJ2-5,.,CASSLKGPAQETQYF,TGTGCCAGCAGCTTGAAAGGCCCAGCCCAAGAGACCCAGTACTTC
TRBV6-1,13,TRBJ2-1,TRBD1,CASSEATGVGQFF,TGTGCCAGCAGTGAAGCAACAGGGGTAGGGCAGTTCTTC
TRBV20-1,10,TRBJ2-7,.,CSARVNEQYF,TGCAGTGCTAGAGTGAACGAGCAGTACTTC
TRBV5-6,15,TRBJ1-6,.,CASSSGPGGDSPLHF,TGTGCCAGCAGCTCCGGACCAGGTGGGGATTCACCCCTCCACTTT
TRBV10-3,14,TRBJ2-7,.,CAINHGLSSYEQYF,TGTGCCATCAATCATGGCTTGAGCTCCTACGAGCAGTACTTC
TRBV25-1,16,TRBJ1-2,.,CASSPPEGGRSYGYTF,TGTGCCAGCAGTCCTCCTGAGGGGGGAAGGAGCTATGGCTACACCTTC
TRBV28,15,TRBJ2-7,TRBD2,CASSTLAGVSGEQYF,TGTGCCAGCAGCACCCTAGCGGGAGTCTCGGGGGAGCAGTACTTC
TRBV5-8,17,TRBJ2-1,TRBD2,CASSLVLAGVSNNEQFF,TGTGCCAGCAGCTTGGTGCTAGCGGGGGTATCTAACAATGAGCAGTTCTTC
TRBV5-6,12,TRBJ2-7,.,CASSLGRELAGF,TGTGCCAGCAGCTTGGGTAGGGAATTGGCTGGGTTC
TRBV19,15,TRBJ1-5,.,CASSIANYRDQPQHF,TGTGCCAGTAGTATAGCTAACTACAGGGATCAGCCCCAGCATTTT